A single sample gave rise to the 16 T cell receptor beta chains below, sequenced in a study of shared clonotypes between healthy human individuals. In the naive CD8 group, cells lacked CD45RO and were positively selected for CCR7, so terminally differentiated effector memory CD45RA+ cells were left out. TCRdb keeps only in-frame clones here, not all; method: immunoSEQ multiplex PCR. Of roughly 1,800,000 clones listed, 85% to 95% are singletons. Source material: naive CD8+ T cells sorted from blood. The receptor set was obtained from a young man in good health.

The V gene is TRBV10-1, the J gene TRBJ1-1, with a possible D match to TRBD1 (6 bases). V dropped 8 bases and J dropped 2 bases, with 12 bases sitting between them. Per the germline V gene, CDR1 is WNHNN and CDR2 is SYGVQD (reference sequence). The CDR3 totals 13 residues. In DNA form, the CDR3 reads TGCGCCAGCTCTGACAGGACAAACACTGAAGCTTTCTTT. The encoded protein is CASSDRTNTEAFF.

This clone was recorded once. The chain recombines TRBV27 with TRBJ2-2, with D hard to call. Germline V gives CDR1 MNHEY, CDR2 SMNVEV (reference sequence). V shed 2 bases and J shed 8 bases, with 21 bases lying between them. The CDR3 contains 17 residues. The CDR3 loop reads CASSLLRVVGNGGELFF. The CDR3 DNA reads as TGTGCCAGCAGTTTACTACGGGTGGTGGGGAATGGGGGGGAGCTGTTTTTT.

This clone was recorded a few times. The sample has other DNA sequences that encode this CDR3 too. The chain has TRBV9 and TRBJ2-5, with 13 nucleotides matching TRBD2. This CDR3 is built from 15 residues. J gave up 5 bases and V 0 bases, and 1 base lay outside the gene matches. CDR1 is SGDLS and CDR2 is YYNGEE in the germline V gene. The CDR3 reads CASSVGLAGGETQYF. The CDR3 region has the DNA TGTGCCAGCAGCGTAGGACTAGCGGGAGGTGAGACCCAGTACTTC.

J is TRBJ2-3 and V is TRBV28; D gene ambiguous. The CDR3 length is 14 residues. Trimming took 7 bases from V and 2 from J, leaving 13 bases between them. Per germline, CDR1 MDHEN and CDR2 SYDVKM. This chain's CDR3 is CASNEPDNTDTQYF. In DNA, the CDR3 is TGTGCCAGCAACGAACCAGATAACACAGATACGCAGTATTTT.

The rearrangement uses TRBV21-1 and TRBJ2-5. TRBV21-1 is a pseudogene segment. The length of the CDR3 is 11 residues. The CDR3: CAGGSSETQYF. The DNA for the CDR3 is TGTGCCGGCGGCAGCTCGGAGACCCAGTACTTC.

The chain carries TRBV6-9 and TRBJ1-1; tentatively, D is TRBD1 (6 bases). Germline CDR1 MNHGY, CDR2 SVAAGI. Trimming removed 0 bases at V and 2 bases at J, with 13 bases between. This CDR3 has 16 amino acids. The CDR3 DNA reads as TGTGCCAGCAGTTATTCCCGTCAGGGGCTAAACACTGAAGCTTTCTTT. It translates to CASSYSRQGLNTEAFF.

This chain uses TRBV15 with TRBJ1-4; D unresolved. Germline CDR1 and CDR2: LNHNV and YYDKDF (reference sequence). V was clipped by 1 base and J by 6 bases, with 15 bases between them. The CDR3 loop spans 16 amino acids. This chain's CDR3 is CATSRVKVREDEKLFF. DNA of the CDR3: TGTGCCACCAGCAGAGTTAAGGTAAGAGAGGATGAAAAACTGTTTTTT.

The J gene is TRBJ2-5, the V gene TRBV7-6; D gene uncertain. The CDR3 spans 15 residues. Germline V CDR1 and CDR2: SGHVS, FNYEAQ. The V end was cut by 1 base, the J end by 4 bases, with 13 bases between. The CDR3 sequence is CASSLEFLGGETQYF. The CDR3 DNA reads TGTGCCAGCAGCTTAGAATTTCTGGGCGGAGAGACCCAGTACTTC.

The gene calls are TRBV2 and TRBJ2-7, with TRBD1 matching over 7 bases. V was clipped by 4 bases and J by 2 bases; unmatched bases: 5. Germline lookup yields CDR1 SNHLY and CDR2 FYNNEI. The CDR3 is made up of 14 amino acids. The CDR3 is CASSGGDSPYEQYF. The CDR3, as DNA: TGTGCCAGCAGTGGTGGGGACAGCCCCTACGAGCAGTACTTC.

V and J are TRBV6-1 and TRBJ2-3, with 10 bases identical to TRBD2. Germline values: CDR1 MNHNS, CDR2 SASEGT. The V gene end was trimmed by 1 base and the J gene end by 3 bases; junction bases not matched to a gene: 7. This CDR3 is built from 17 residues. CDR3 region: CASSEGWIAGGTDTQYF. The CDR3 DNA is TGTGCCAGCAGTGAAGGCTGGATAGCGGGGGGAACAGATACGCAGTATTTT.

The chain combines TRBV30 with TRBJ1-4, with 7 bases matching TRBD1. The CDR3 has 15 amino acids. V was clipped by 2 bases and J by 3 bases; unmatched bases: 6. Per germline, CDR1 GTSNPN and CDR2 SVGIG (reference sequence). CDR3 protein: CAWSTDRAPNEKLFF. The CDR3 region has the DNA TGTGCCTGGAGTACTGACAGGGCACCTAATGAAAAACTGTTTTTT. The whole variable domain, filled in from reference TRBV30 and TRBJ1-4, reads SQTIHQWPATLVQPVGSPLSLECTVEGTSNPNLYWYRQAAGRGLQLLFYSVGIGQISSEVPQNLSASRPQDRQFILSSKKLLLSDSGFYLCAWSTDRAPNEKLFFGSGTQLSVL.

This clone was counted once. The chain's CDR3 is CAWIPMSGGSYEQYF. The CDR3 region has the DNA TGTGCCTGGATCCCTATGAGCGGGGGTTCCTACGAGCAGTACTTC. The chain carries TRBV30 and TRBJ2-7, with 8 bases lining up with TRBD2. Germline CDR1 and CDR2: GTSNPN and SVGIG (reference sequence). The CDR3 extends over 15 amino acids. J was trimmed by 1 base and V by 4 bases; bases with no gene match: 9.

The V call is TRBV30, the J call TRBJ1-4, with D perhaps matching TRBD1 (6 bases). CDR3 size: 13 residues. Per germline, CDR1 GTSNPN and CDR2 SVGIG (reference sequence). Trimming left V 0 bases short and J 8 bases short, with 10 bases between. The CDR3 coding sequence is TGTGCCTGGAGTGTAGGGGGTGCAGAAAAACTGTTTTTT. Translating it yields CAWSVGGAEKLFF.

This chain links TRBV4-1 with TRBJ2-2; the D gene is possibly TRBD1 (5 bases). Trimming shortened V by 5 bases and J by 0 bases, and 10 bases separated the two germline ends. The CDR3 loop spans 15 amino acids. In germline, CDR1 is MGHRA, CDR2 YSYEKL. The CDR3 sequence: CASSITGTNTGELFF. The CDR3, as DNA: TGCGCCAGCAGCATTACAGGCACGAACACCGGGGAGCTGTTTTTT.

The chain has TRBV5-1 and TRBJ2-7; tentative D call: TRBD2 (5 bases). The CDR3 is made up of 15 amino acids. V was cut by 0 bases and J by 2 bases, with 12 bases left in between. Per the germline V gene, CDR1 is SGHRS and CDR2 is YFSETQ. The CDR3 loop reads CASSLEGLPTYEQYF. CDR3 coding DNA: TGCGCCAGCAGCTTGGAAGGACTTCCTACCTACGAGCAGTACTTC.

V usage is TRBV13 and J usage is TRBJ1-2, with 7 bases lining up with TRBD1. The CDR3 contains 14 residues. Germline trimming cut 1 base from V and 5 bases from J; bases unmatched to any gene: 4. Germline loops: CDR1 PRHDT, CDR2 FYEKMQ (reference sequence). CDR3 DNA: TGTGCCAGCAGCTTAGTAGAGGGGGCGTATGGCTACACCTTC. Translation gives CASSLVEGAYGYTF. Looking up the rest from reference TRBV13 and TRBJ1-2 gives the full variable domain: AAGVIQSPRHLIKEKRETATLKCYPIPRHDTVYWYQQGPGQDPQFLISFYEKMQSDKGSIPDRFSAQQFSDYHSELNMSSLELGDSALYFCASSLVEGAYGYTFGSGTRLTVV.